This T cell receptor (beta chain) was sequenced for a study of shared clonotypes between healthy human individuals. Trimming shortened V by 2 bases and J by 2 bases, and 19 bases separated the two germline ends. CDR1 is KGHSH, CDR2 LQKENI, per germline. The CDR3 has 18 amino acids. Sequencing was performed with immunoSEQ multiplex PCR; in TCRdb, only in-frame clones are kept and a portion is missing. The sample carries about 980,000 clones, roughly 72% recorded once. This chain connects TRBV18 to TRBJ1-3; no firm D call. The specimen sequenced was memory CD4+ T cells sorted from blood. Specified subset: CD45RA-negative fraction. The TCR sequence derives from a man aged 18 to 29 in good health. The CDR3 DNA is TGTGCCAGCTCACCAATATCAGTGGTCCCGGGCGCTGGAAACACCATATATTTT. The encoded protein is CASSPISVVPGAGNTIYF.